These 8 T cell receptor beta chains came from one sample sequenced in a study of blood T cell repertoires in COVID-19. Clones were sequenced by immunoSEQ multiplex PCR, and TCRdb holds only the in-frame ones, with some missing. This table holds about 310,000 clones, about 90% found once. The sequenced sample was peripheral blood. The receptors stem from a woman in her 30s with COVID-19, enrolled during active disease.

The chain links TRBV19 to TRBJ2-7; a weak D match, TRBD1 (6 bases). The CDR3 consists of 13 residues. Germline CDR1 and CDR2: LNHDA and SQIVND (reference sequence). The V gene lost 8 bases and the J gene lost 3 bases, with 14 bases spanning the gap. CDR3 in amino acids: CASAPGGIYEQYF. CDR3 coding DNA: TGTGCCAGTGCACCTGGGGGCATCTACGAGCAGTACTTC. Supplemented by reference TRBV19 and TRBJ2-7, the full variable domain reads DGGITQSPKYLFRKEGQNVTLSCEQNLNHDAMYWYRQDPGQGLRLIYYSQIVNDFQKGDIAEGYSVSREKKESFPLTVTSAQKNPTAFYLCASAPGGIYEQYFGPGTRLTVT.

The rearrangement links TRBV4-1 to TRBJ1-2; perhaps TRBD1 as D (5 bases). The CDR3 is 15 residues long. Trimming cost V 4 bases and J 0 bases, with 12 bases left between them. Germline V gene lookup returns CDR1 MGHRA and CDR2 YSYEKL. The CDR3 region has the DNA TGCGCCAGCAGCCCCCGACAGTTAGCTAACTATGGCTACACCTTC. It codes for CASSPRQLANYGYTF.

V gene TRBV30 combines with J gene TRBJ2-6, with unresolved D. CDR1 is GTSNPN and CDR2 is SVGIG in the germline V gene (reference sequence). The CDR3 contains 13 residues. V dropped 4 bases and J dropped 0 bases, with 4 bases sitting between them. CDR3 nucleotide sequence: TGTGCCTGGAAGAGCTCTGGGGCCAACGTCCTGACTTTC. It encodes CAWKSSGANVLTF.

The chain couples TRBV7-2 to TRBJ1-5, with D unresolved. The CDR3 covers 15 residues. Trimming cost V 3 bases and J 2 bases, with 11 bases left between them. CDR1 and CDR2 (germline): SGHTA, FQGNSA. CDR3 bases: TGTGCCAGCAGCTTGACGGGATTGGGCAATCAGCCCCAGCATTTT. This encodes CASSLTGLGNQPQHF.

V is TRBV27 and J is TRBJ1-5, with 11 bases aligning to TRBD1. Germline CDR1 reads MNHEY; CDR2 reads SMNVEV (reference sequence). V lost 4 bases and J lost 3; bases outside the gene matches: 14. The CDR3 runs 19 residues. CDR3 in DNA: TGTGCCAGCAGTTCGGTATCCACGGACAGGGGGCTCACCAATCAGCCCCAGCATTTT. Translation: CASSSVSTDRGLTNQPQHF.

The CDR3 sequence: CASSQGAGSSYEQYF. The CDR3 nucleotides read TGCGCCAGCAGCCAAGGAGCGGGAAGCTCCTACGAGCAGTACTTC. This chain uses TRBV4-1 with TRBJ2-7, with 7 bases aligning to TRBD2. This CDR3 is built from 15 residues. The germline gives CDR1 MGHRA, CDR2 YSYEKL. Trimming cost V 1 base and J 0 bases; bases outside gene matches: 3.

The count of this clone is one. The chain couples TRBV18 to TRBJ2-1, with D perhaps matching TRBD2 (5 bases). Trimming took 3 bases from V and 8 from J, leaving 8 bases between them. The V gene's germline CDR1 is KGHSH and CDR2 LQKENI. The CDR3 length is 12 residues. The chain's CDR3 is CASSPTRYEQFF. Here the CDR3 DNA reads TGTGCCAGCTCACCTACTAGATATGAGCAGTTCTTC. Drawing the rest from reference TRBV18 and TRBJ2-1, the complete variable domain is NAGVMQNPRHLVRRRGQEARLRCSPMKGHSHVYWYRQLPEEGLKFMVYLQKENIIDESGMPKERFSAEFPKEGPSILRIQQVVRGDSAAYFCASSPTRYEQFFGPGTRLTVL.

The chain links TRBV7-3 to TRBJ1-1, with 9 nucleotides matching TRBD1. J was trimmed by 5 bases and V by 5 bases; bases with no gene match: 3. Germline CDR1 reads SGHTA; CDR2 reads FQGTGA. This CDR3 has 13 residues. The CDR3 reads CASSTGQGTEAFF. CDR3 sequence (DNA): TGTGCCAGCAGCACCGGACAGGGGACTGAAGCTTTCTTT.